This is a list of T cell receptor beta chains from one sample in a study of early T cells in non-severe SARS-CoV-2 infection. TCRdb re-derived calls from the 5' RACE reads in MiXCR, one entry per CDR3 protein. The sample holds around 57,000 distinct CDR3 sequences, around 12% seen once. The source material was whole blood. The receptors were gathered from an adult who was a healthcare worker with PCR-confirmed SARS-CoV-2 infection or an uninfected control (not recorded which). Both conserved end residues are part of each CDR3. A D gene is named only where the DNA matches it firmly. The size of a clone is reported for some rows only, either as once, few or many, or as a class for expanded clones.

v_gene	j_gene	d_gene	abundance	CDR3nt	CDR3aa
TRBV7-9	TRBJ2-3	.	few	TGTGCCAGCAGCCCCGGGTTAGATACGCAGTATTTT	CASSPGLDTQYF
TRBV12-3/TRBV12-4	TRBJ2-3	.	.	TGTGCCAGCAGTAACCTGGGCACAGATACGCAGTATTTT	CASSNLGTDTQYF
TRBV6-2/TRBV6-3	TRBJ2-7	.	many	TGTGCCAGCAGTTACTTGGGACGGACCTACGAGCAGTACTTC	CASSYLGRTYEQYF
TRBV20-1	TRBJ2-1	.	many	TGCAGTGCCGATCGACAGGCCGCCCCCTACAATGAGCAGTTCTTC	CSADRQAAPYNEQFF
TRBV6-4	TRBJ2-2	.	.	TGTGCCAGCAGTGAAGGTTCCGGGGAGCTGTTTTTT	CASSEGSGELFF
TRBV2	TRBJ2-2	TRBD1	once	TGTGCCAGCAGTGGACAGGGGTCGAACACCGGGGAGCTGTTTTTT	CASSGQGSNTGELFF
TRBV4-1	TRBJ2-5	TRBD2	few	TGCGCCAGCAGCCCCGGCTCACTAGCGGCATTCCAAGAGACCCAGTACTTC	CASSPGSLAAFQETQYF
TRBV7-9	TRBJ1-2	.	.	TGTGCCAGCAGCTTATTGCAGGGGAGCGTTGACTATGGCTACACCTTC	CASSLLQGSVDYGYTF
TRBV20-1	TRBJ2-1	.	many	TGCAGTGCTCAAGGGCCCGGATACAATGAGCAGTTCTTC	CSAQGPGYNEQFF
TRBV30	TRBJ2-1	.	many	TGTGCCTGGAGTGTACAGGAGGAGCGCCGGTTCTTC	CAWSVQEERRFF
TRBV5-1	TRBJ1-2	.	many	TGCGCCAGCAGCGCCCAGACAGGCTATGGCTACACCTTC	CASSAQTGYGYTF
TRBV5-1	TRBJ1-1	.	.	TGCGCCAGCAGCTTGCGCCCCAGGGACACTGAAGCTTTCTTT	CASSLRPRDTEAFF
TRBV7-3	TRBJ2-1	TRBD2	few	TGTGCCAGCAGCGCACCGGGACTAGCGAGGGACAATGAGCAGTTCTTC	CASSAPGLARDNEQFF
TRBV4-3	TRBJ2-6	.	many	TGCGCCAGCAGCCAAGATGGCCCTTCTGGGGCCAACGTCCTGACTTTC	CASSQDGPSGANVLTF
TRBV27	TRBJ2-1	TRBD2	many	TGTGCCAGCAGTTTTAGTAGCGGGAACAATGAGCAGTTCTTC	CASSFSSGNNEQFF
TRBV9	TRBJ2-1	TRBD2	many	TGTGCCAGCAGCGAGAGCGGGAGGGCCTACAATGAGCAGTTCTTC	CASSESGRAYNEQFF
TRBV5-1	TRBJ2-3	.	many	TGCGCCAGCAGCCTGGGCGCAGGGGAGGATACGCAGTATTTT	CASSLGAGEDTQYF
TRBV11-2	TRBJ2-1	.	many	TGTGCCAGCGGGCTCTTGGGGGAGCAGTTCTTC	CASGLLGEQFF
TRBV3-1	TRBJ2-5	.	many	TGTGCCAGCAGCCAAGATCGTATAGGGGCTCAAGAGACCCAGTACTTC	CASSQDRIGAQETQYF
TRBV28	TRBJ2-6	.	few	TGTGCCAGCAGTTTTCCTATTTCTGGGGCCAACGTCCTGACTTTC	CASSFPISGANVLTF
TRBV11-2	TRBJ2-6	.	.	TGTGCCAGCAGCATCGTCTCTGGGGCCAACGTCCTGACTTTC	CASSIVSGANVLTF
TRBV28	TRBJ2-1	TRBD1	.	TGTGCCAGCAGTCCTAGGGGGACAGGGGAATTCAATGAGCAGTTCTTC	CASSPRGTGEFNEQFF